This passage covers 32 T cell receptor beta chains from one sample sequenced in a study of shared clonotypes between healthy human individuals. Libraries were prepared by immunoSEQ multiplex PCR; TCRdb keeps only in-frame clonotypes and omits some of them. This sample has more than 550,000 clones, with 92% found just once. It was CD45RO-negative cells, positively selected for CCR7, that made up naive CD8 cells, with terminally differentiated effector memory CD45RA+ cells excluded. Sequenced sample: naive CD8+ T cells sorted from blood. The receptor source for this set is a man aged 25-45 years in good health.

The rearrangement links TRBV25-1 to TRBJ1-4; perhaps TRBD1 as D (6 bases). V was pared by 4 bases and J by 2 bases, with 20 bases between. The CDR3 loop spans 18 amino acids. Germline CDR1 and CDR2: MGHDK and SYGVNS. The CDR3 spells CASSGSRRGAGTNEKLFF. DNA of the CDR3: TGTGCCAGCAGTGGGTCCCGCAGGGGAGCAGGGACTAATGAAAAACTGTTTTTT.

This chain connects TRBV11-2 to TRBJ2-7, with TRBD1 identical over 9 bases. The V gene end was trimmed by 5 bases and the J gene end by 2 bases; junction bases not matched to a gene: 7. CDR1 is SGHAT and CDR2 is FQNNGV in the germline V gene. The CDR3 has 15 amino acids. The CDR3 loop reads CASSAFNRGPYEQYF. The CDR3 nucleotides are TGTGCCAGCAGCGCGTTTAACAGGGGGCCCTACGAGCAGTACTTC.

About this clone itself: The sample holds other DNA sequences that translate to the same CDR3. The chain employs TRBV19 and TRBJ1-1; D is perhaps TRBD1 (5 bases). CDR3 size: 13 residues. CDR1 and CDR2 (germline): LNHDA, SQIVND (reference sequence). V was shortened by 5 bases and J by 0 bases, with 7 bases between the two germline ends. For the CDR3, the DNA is TGTGCCAGTAGTGGGGGTATGAACACTGAAGCTTTCTTT. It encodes CASSGGMNTEAFF.

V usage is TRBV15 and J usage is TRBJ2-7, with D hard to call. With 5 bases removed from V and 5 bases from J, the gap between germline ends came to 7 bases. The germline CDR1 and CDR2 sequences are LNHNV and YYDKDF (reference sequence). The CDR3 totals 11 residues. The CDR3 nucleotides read TGTGCCACCAGCGGCCCCAACGAGCAGTACTTC. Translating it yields CATSGPNEQYF.

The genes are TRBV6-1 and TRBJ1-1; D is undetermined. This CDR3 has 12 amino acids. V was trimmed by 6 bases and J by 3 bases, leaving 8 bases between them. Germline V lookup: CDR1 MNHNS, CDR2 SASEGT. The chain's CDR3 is CASRERYTEAFF. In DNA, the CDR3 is TGTGCCAGCAGAGAACGGTACACTGAAGCTTTCTTT.

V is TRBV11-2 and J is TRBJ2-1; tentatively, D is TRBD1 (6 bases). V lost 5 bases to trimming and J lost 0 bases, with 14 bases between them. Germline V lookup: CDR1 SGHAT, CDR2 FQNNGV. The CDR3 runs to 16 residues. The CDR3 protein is CASSNRQADSYNEQFF. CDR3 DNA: TGTGCCAGCAGCAACAGACAGGCCGACTCCTACAATGAGCAGTTCTTC.

The CDR3 DNA sequence: TGTGCCAGCAGCCCGACAGGGGTCGAGCAGTACTTC. It specifies CASSPTGVEQYF. V is TRBV11-2 and J is TRBJ2-7; 8 nucleotides line up with TRBD1. V gave up 5 bases and J gave up 6 bases; unmatched junction bases: 3. The germline gives CDR1 SGHAT, CDR2 FQNNGV. The length of the CDR3 is 12 residues.

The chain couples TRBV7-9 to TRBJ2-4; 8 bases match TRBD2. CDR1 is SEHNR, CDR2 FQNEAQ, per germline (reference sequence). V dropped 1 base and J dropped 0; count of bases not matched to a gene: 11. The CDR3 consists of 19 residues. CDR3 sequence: CASSLGLPGGGGAKNIQYF. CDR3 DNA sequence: TGTGCCAGCAGCTTAGGCCTCCCCGGGGGGGGAGGAGCCAAAAACATTCAGTACTTC.

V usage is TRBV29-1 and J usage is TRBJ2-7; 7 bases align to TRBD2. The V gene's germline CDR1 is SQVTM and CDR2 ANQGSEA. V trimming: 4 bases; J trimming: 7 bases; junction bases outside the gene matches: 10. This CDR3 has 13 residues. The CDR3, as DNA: TGCAGCGTTGCTGGCGGGAGCCTCGGGGAGCAGTACTTC. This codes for CSVAGGSLGEQYF.

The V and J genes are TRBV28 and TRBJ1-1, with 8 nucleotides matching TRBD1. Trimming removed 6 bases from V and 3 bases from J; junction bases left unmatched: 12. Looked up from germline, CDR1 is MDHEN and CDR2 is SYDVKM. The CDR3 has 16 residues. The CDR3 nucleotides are TGTGCCAGCAGCCCCCGACAGGGGCTAGCGGACACTGAAGCTTTCTTT. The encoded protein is CASSPRQGLADTEAFF.

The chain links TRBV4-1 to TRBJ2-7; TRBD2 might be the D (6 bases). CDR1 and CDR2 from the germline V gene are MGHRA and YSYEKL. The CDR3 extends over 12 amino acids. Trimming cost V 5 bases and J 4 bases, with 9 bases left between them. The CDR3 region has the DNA TGCGCCAGCAGCGCGGGGACTTACGAGCAGTACTTC. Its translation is CASSAGTYEQYF.

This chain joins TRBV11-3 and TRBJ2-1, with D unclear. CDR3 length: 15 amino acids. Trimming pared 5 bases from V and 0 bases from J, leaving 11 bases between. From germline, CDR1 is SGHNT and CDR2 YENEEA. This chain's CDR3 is CASSPWGSSYNEQFF. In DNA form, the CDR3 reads TGTGCCAGCAGCCCCTGGGGAAGCTCCTACAATGAGCAGTTCTTC. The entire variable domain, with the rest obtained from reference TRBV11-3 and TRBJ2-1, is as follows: EAGVVQSPRYKIIEKKQPVAFWCNPISGHNTLYWYLQNLGQGPELLIRYENEEAVDDSQLPKDRFSAERLKGVDSTLKIQPAELGDSAVYLCASSPWGSSYNEQFFGPGTRLTVL.

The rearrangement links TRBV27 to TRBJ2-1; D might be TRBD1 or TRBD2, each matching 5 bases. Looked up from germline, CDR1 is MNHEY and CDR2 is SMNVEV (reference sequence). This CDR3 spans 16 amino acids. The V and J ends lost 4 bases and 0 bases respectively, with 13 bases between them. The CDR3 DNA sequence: TGTGCCAGCAGTTCCAGATGGGGGTCCTCCTACAATGAGCAGTTCTTC. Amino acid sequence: CASSSRWGSSYNEQFF.

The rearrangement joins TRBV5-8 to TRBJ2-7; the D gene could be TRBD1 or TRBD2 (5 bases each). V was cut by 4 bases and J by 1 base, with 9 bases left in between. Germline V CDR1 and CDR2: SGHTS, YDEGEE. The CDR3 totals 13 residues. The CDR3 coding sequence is TGTGCCAGCAGCGACGGGACGTCCTACGAGCAGTACTTC. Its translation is CASSDGTSYEQYF.

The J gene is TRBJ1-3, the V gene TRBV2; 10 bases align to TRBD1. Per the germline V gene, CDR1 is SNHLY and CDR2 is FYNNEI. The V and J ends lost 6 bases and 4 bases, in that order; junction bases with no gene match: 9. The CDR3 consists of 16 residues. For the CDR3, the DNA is TGTGCCAGCAGGGACACCGGGACAGGGGCCGGAAACACCATATATTTT. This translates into CASRDTGTGAGNTIYF.

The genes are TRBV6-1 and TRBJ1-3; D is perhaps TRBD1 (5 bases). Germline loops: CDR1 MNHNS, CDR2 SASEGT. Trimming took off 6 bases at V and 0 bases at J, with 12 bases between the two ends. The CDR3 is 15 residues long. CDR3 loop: CASSDSRLSGNTIYF. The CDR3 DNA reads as TGTGCCAGCAGCGACAGCAGACTCTCTGGAAACACCATATATTTT.

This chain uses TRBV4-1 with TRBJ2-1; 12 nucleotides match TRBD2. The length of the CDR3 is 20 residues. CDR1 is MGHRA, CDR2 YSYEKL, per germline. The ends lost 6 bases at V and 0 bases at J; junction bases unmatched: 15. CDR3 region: CASSPLTSGRPRSSYNEQFF. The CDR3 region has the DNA TGCGCCAGCAGTCCCCTCACTAGCGGGAGGCCCCGGAGCTCCTACAATGAGCAGTTCTTC.

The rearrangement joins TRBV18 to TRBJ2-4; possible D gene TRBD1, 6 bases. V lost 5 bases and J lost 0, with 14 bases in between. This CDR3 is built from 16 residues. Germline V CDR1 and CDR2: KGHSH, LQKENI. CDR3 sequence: CASSSDSSLAKNIQYF. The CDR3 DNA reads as TGTGCCAGCTCATCGGACAGTTCCTTAGCCAAAAACATTCAGTACTTC.

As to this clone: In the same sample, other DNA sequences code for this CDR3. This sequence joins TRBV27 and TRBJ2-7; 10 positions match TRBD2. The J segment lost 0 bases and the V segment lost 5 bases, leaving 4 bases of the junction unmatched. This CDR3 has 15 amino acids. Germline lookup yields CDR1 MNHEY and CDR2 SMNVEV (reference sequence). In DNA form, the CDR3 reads TGTGCCAGCAGTCCGTCTAGCGGGAGCTCCTACGAGCAGTACTTC. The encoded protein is CASSPSSGSSYEQYF.

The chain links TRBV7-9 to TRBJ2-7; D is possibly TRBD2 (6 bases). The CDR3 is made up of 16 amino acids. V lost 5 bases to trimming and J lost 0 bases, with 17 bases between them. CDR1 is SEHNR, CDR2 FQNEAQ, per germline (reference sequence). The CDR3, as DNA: TGTGCCAGCAGCCCTAGCGCCATATGGAGCTCCTACGAGCAGTACTTC. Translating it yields CASSPSAIWSSYEQYF.

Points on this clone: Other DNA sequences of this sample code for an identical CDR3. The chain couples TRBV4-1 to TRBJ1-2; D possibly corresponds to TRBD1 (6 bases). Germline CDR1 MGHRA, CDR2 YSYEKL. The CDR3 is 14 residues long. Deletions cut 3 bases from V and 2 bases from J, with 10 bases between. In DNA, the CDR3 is TGCGCCAGCAGCCAGGCACAGGGAAACTATGGCTACACCTTC. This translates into CASSQAQGNYGYTF.

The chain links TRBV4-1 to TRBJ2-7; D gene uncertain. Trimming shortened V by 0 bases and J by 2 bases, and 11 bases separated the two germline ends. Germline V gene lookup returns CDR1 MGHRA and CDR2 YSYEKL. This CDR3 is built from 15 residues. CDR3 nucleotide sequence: TGCGCCAGCAGCCAAGATTATGAGGAACCCTACGAGCAGTACTTC. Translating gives CASSQDYEEPYEQYF.

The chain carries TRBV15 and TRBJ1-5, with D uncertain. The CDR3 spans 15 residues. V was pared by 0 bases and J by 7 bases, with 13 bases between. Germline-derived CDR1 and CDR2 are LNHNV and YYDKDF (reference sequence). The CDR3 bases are TGTGCCACCAGCAGAGATCAACGGGAAGACCAGCCCCAGCATTTT. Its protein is CATSRDQREDQPQHF.

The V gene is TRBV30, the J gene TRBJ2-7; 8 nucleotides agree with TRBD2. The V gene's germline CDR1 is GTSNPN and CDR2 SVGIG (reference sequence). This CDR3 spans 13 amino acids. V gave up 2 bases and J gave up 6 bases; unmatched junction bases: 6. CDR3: CAWSSGGAGEQYF. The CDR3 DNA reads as TGTGCCTGGAGTTCCGGGGGGGCCGGCGAGCAGTACTTC.

The CDR3 DNA reads as TGTGCCAGCAGCTTTATGACAGATACGCAGTATTTT. Translating it yields CASSFMTDTQYF. The chain uses TRBV11-2 and TRBJ2-3; no firm D call. This CDR3 contains 12 residues. V lost 3 bases and J lost 3, with 4 bases in between. The germline CDR1 and CDR2 sequences are SGHAT and FQNNGV.

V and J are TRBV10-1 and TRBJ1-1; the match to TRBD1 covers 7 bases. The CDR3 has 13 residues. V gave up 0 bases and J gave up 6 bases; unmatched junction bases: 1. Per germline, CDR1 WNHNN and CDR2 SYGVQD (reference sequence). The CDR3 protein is CASSESGGSEAFF. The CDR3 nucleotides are TGCGCCAGCAGTGAGTCAGGGGGCTCTGAAGCTTTCTTT.

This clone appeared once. The CDR3: CASSLGLRPFYEQYF. DNA of the CDR3: TGCGCCAGCAGCTTGGGTTTACGACCATTCTACGAGCAGTACTTC. This chain uses TRBV5-1 with TRBJ2-7; D remains unclear. Trimming cost V 0 bases and J 3 bases, with 13 bases left between them. The CDR3 totals 15 residues. Germline V gene data show CDR1 as SGHRS and CDR2 as YFSETQ.

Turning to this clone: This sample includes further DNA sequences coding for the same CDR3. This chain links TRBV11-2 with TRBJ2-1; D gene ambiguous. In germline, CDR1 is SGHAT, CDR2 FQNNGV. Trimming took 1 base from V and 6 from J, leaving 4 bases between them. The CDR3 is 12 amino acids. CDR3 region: CASSLAANEQFF. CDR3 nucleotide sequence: TGTGCCAGCAGCTTAGCGGCCAATGAGCAGTTCTTC.

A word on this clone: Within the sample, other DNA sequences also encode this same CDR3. CDR3 sequence reads: CASSLSRESYEQYF. The CDR3 DNA is TGTGCCAGCAGTTTGTCGCGGGAGTCATACGAGCAGTACTTC. This chain joins TRBV27 and TRBJ2-7; 7 nucleotides match TRBD2. The junction had 6 bases not matched to a gene; V was cut back by 3 bases and J by 4 bases. Per germline, CDR1 MNHEY and CDR2 SMNVEV (reference sequence). The CDR3 is 14 amino acids.

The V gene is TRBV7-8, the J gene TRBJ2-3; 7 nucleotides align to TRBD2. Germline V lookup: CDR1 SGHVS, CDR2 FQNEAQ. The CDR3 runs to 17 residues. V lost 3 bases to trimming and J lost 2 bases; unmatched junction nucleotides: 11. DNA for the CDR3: TGTGCCAGCAGCTTTCCGAATCTAGCGGTCAACACAGATACGCAGTATTTT. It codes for CASSFPNLAVNTDTQYF.

The CDR3 loop is CASSLTARGDEQFF. The CDR3 nucleotides are TGTGCCAGCAGCTTGACGGCTCGAGGGGATGAGCAGTTCTTC. The rearrangement joins TRBV13 to TRBJ2-1; D is tentatively TRBD1 or TRBD2 (5 bases each). Germline-derived CDR1 and CDR2 are PRHDT and FYEKMQ (reference sequence). V was shortened by 3 bases and J by 8 bases, with 14 bases between the two germline ends. This CDR3 region has 14 residues.

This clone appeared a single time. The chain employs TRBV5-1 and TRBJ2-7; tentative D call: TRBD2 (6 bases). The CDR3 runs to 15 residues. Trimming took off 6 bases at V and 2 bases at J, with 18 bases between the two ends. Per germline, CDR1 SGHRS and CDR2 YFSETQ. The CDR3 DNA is TGCGCCAGCAACGCGGAGGGTGGGGTAGCCTACGAGCAGTACTTC. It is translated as CASNAEGGVAYEQYF. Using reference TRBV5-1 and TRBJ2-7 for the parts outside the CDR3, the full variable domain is KAGVTQTPRYLIKTRGQQVTLSCSPISGHRSVSWYQQTPGQGLQFLFEYFSETQRNKGNFPGRFSGRQFSNSRSEMNVSTLELGDSALYLCASNAEGGVAYEQYFGPGTRLTVT.